Listed below are T cell receptor beta chains from one sample, sequenced in a study of blood T cell repertoires in COVID-19. TCRdb's table, derived via immunoSEQ multiplex PCR, lists solely in-frame clones and lacks some. The sample contains approximately 300,000 clones, approximately 90% of which appear only once. The sample comprised peripheral blood. Receptors were obtained from a young man with acute or convalescent COVID-19. Both conserved end residues are part of each CDR3. D genes are given only for firm matches. Some rows have no size entry. The others give once, few or many, or a class for an expanded clone.

clone_size	j_call	v_call	d_call	cdr3_nt	cdr3_aa
few	TRBJ1-3	TRBV30	.	TGTGCCTGGAGCGTCGACAGCTCTGGAAACACCATATATTTT	CAWSVDSSGNTIYF
.	TRBJ1-3	TRBV6-5	.	TGTGCCAGCAGTTACTCGAGGGCAGCCTCTGGAAACACCATATATTTT	CASSYSRAASGNTIYF
.	TRBJ1-1	TRBV2	.	TGTGCCAGCAGTGAATCTGAGACAAACACTGAAGCTTTCTTT	CASSESETNTEAFF
.	TRBJ1-5	TRBV19	.	TGTGCCAGTAGTATAGACTTCGGGTACAATCAGCCCCAGCATTTT	CASSIDFGYNQPQHF
.	TRBJ1-6	TRBV30	TRBD1	TGTGCCTGGAGTGCAGGGACAGAGGGTTCACCCCTCCACTTT	CAWSAGTEGSPLHF
.	TRBJ1-5	TRBV30	.	TGTGCCTGGAGCGCGAGTAGCAATCAGCCCCAGCATTTT	CAWSASSNQPQHF
.	TRBJ2-1	TRBV6-6	TRBD1	TGTGCCAGCAGTCCCTCCCTCGGACAGGGGACGTACAATGAGCAGTTCTTC	CASSPSLGQGTYNEQFF
.	TRBJ2-1	TRBV5-1	TRBD2	TGCGCCAGCAGCCCTACTAGCGGGGCGTCAGGAGAGCAGTTCTTC	CASSPTSGASGEQFF
.	TRBJ2-1	TRBV9	.	TGTGCCAGCAGCGTAGCAACAGGCAGCTACAATGAGCAGTTCTTC	CASSVATGSYNEQFF
.	TRBJ1-1	TRBV7-8	.	TGTGCCAGCAGCTTGGGAGGGTGGACTGAAGCTTTCTTT	CASSLGGWTEAFF
.	TRBJ1-6	TRBV9	.	TGTGCCAGCAGCGTAAGTGACACTTCTACTTCACCCCTCCACTTT	CASSVSDTSTSPLHF
.	TRBJ2-5	TRBV27	TRBD2	TGTGCCAGCAGTCCCCTAGGTGGAGGGAGGGCGAGGGAGACCCAGTACTTC	CASSPLGGGRARETQYF
once	TRBJ2-2	TRBV29-1	TRBD1	TGCAGCGTTGAAGATCCGGACAGGGGTAGTGGCGGGGAGCTGTTTTTT	CSVEDPDRGSGGELFF
.	TRBJ2-3	TRBV28	TRBD1	TGTGCCAGCAGTTTGGGACAGGGTTTTTCGGATACGCAGTATTTT	CASSLGQGFSDTQYF